Below, one T cell receptor beta chain is given with its context. The antigen is undetermined. The data stem from a study of tumor-infiltrating lymphocytes in localized non-small cell lung cancer. Only in-frame clones appear in the TCRdb table, and some are missing; sequencing was by immunoSEQ multiplex PCR. The repertoire holds roughly 7,200 clones, about two thirds seen once, with around 12% in the top ten. Germline CDR1 WNHNN, CDR2 SYGVQD (reference sequence). With 3 bases clipped from V and 15 bases from J, the junction kept 8 bases outside the gene matches. The CDR3 runs to 12 residues. Findings and limits, study-wide: No link was found between tumor T-cell fraction and recurrence-free survival.

The chain has TRBV10-1 and TRBJ2-1; 7 bases align to TRBD2. The receptor was isolated from a human donor with non-small cell lung cancer. Sequenced material: lung tumor tissue. For the CDR3, the DNA is TGCGCCAGCAGTGAAGGGGAGCGGGGCTGGTTCTTC. Protein sequence: CASSEGERGWFF.